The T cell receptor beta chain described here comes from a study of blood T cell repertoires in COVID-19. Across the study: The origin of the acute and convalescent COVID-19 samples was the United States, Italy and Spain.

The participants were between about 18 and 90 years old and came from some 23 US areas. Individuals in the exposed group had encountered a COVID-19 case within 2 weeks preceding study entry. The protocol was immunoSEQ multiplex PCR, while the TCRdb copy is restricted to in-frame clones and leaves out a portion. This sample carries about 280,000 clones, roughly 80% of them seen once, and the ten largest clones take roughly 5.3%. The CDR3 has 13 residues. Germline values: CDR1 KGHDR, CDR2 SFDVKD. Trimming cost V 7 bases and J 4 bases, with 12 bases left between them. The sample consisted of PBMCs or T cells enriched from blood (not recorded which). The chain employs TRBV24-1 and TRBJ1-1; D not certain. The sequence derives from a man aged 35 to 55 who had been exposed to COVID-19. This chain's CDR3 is CATRGEVVTEAFF. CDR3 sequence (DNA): TGTGCCACCAGGGGAGAAGTAGTCACTGAAGCTTTCTTT.